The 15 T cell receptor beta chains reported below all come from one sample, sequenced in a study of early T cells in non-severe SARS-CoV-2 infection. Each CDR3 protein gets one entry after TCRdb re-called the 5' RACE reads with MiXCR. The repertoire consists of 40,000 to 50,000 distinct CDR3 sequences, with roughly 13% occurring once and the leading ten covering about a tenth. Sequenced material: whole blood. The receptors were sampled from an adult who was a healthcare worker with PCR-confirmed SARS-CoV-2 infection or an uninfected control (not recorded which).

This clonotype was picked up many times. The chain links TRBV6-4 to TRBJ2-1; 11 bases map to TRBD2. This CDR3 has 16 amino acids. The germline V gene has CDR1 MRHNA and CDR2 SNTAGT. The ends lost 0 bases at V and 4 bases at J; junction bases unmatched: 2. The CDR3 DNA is TGTGCCAGCAGTGACTCGGGGACTAGCGGTTACAATGAGCAGTTCTTC. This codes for CASSDSGTSGYNEQFF.

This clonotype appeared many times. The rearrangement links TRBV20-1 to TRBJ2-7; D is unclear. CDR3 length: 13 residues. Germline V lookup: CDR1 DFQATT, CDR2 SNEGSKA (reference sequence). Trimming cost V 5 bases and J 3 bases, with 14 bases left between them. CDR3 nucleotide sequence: TGCAGTGCTTATCCGGCCGGAAACTACGAGCAGTACTTC. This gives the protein CSAYPAGNYEQYF.

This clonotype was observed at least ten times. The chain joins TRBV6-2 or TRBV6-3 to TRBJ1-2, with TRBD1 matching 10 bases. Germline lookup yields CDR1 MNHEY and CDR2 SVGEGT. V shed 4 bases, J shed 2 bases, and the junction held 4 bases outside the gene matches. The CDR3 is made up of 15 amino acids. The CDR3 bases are TGTGCCAGCAGTTCCCCGGACAGGGGGAACTATGGCTACACCTTC. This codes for CASSSPDRGNYGYTF.

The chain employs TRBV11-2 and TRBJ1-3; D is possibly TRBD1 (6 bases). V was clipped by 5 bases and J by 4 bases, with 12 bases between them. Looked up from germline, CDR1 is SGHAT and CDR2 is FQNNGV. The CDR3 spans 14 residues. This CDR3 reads CASSGGTRGNTIYF. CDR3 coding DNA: TGTGCCAGCAGCGGAGGGACACGAGGAAACACCATATATTTT.

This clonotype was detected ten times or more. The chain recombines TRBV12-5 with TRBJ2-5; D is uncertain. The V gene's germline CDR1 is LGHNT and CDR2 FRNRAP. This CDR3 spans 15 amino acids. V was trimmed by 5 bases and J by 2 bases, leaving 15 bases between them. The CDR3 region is CASGPRLGGQETQYF. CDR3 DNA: TGTGCTAGTGGTCCCCGACTGGGCGGACAAGAGACCCAGTACTTC.

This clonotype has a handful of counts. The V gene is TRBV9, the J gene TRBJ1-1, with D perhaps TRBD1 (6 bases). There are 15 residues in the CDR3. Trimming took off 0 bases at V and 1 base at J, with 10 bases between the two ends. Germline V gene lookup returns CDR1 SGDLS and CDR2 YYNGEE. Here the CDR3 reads CASSVEDSTNTEAFF. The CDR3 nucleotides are TGTGCCAGCAGCGTAGAGGACAGTACGAACACTGAAGCTTTCTTT.

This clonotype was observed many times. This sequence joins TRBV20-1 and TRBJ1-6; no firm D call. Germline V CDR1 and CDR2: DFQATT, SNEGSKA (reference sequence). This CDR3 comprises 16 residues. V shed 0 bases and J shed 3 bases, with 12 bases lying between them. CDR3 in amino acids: CSAREGPVRYNSPLHF. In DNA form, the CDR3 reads TGCAGTGCTAGAGAGGGCCCGGTGCGCTATAATTCACCCCTCCACTTT.

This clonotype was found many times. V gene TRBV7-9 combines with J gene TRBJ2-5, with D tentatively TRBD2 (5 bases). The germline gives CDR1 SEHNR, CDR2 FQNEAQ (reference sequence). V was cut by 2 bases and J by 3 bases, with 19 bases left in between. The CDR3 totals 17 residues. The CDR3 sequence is CASSLSFARTGKETQYF. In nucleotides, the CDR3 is TGTGCCAGCAGCTTATCTTTTGCCAGGACGGGGAAAGAGACCCAGTACTTC.

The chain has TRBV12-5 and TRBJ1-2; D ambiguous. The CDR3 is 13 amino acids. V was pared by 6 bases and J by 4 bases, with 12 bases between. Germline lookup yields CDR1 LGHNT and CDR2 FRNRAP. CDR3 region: CASGKDPLYGYTF. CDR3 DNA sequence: TGTGCTAGTGGGAAGGACCCACTCTATGGCTACACCTTC.

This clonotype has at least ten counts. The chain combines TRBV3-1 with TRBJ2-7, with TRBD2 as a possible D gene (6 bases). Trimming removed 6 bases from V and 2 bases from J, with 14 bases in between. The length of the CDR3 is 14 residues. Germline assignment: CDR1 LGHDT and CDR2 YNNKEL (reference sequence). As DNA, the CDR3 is TGTGCCAGCAGAAATAGAGGCGGGACCTACGAGCAGTACTTC. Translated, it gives CASRNRGGTYEQYF.

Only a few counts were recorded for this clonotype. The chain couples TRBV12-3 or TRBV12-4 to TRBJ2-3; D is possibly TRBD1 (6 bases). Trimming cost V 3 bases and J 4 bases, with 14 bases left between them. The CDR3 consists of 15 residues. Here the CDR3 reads CASSFSGDYSDTQYF. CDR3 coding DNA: TGTGCCAGCAGTTTTTCAGGGGATTACTCAGATACGCAGTATTTT.

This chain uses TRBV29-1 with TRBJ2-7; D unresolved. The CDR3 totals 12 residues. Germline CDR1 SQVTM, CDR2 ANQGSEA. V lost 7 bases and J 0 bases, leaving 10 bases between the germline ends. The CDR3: CSAGPSSYEQYF. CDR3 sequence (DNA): TGCAGCGCCGGGCCCAGCTCCTACGAGCAGTACTTC.

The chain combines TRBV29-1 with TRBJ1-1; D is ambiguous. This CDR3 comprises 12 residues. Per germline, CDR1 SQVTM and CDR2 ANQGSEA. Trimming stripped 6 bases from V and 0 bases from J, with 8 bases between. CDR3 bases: TGCAGCGTCAGAAGGGTGAACACTGAAGCTTTCTTT. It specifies CSVRRVNTEAFF. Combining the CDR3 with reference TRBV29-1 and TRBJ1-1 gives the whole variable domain SAVISQKPSRDICQRGTSLTIQCQVDSQVTMMFWYRQQPGQSLTLIATANQGSEATYESGFVIDKFPISRPNLTFSTLTVSNMSPEDSSIYLCSVRRVNTEAFFGQGTRLTVV.

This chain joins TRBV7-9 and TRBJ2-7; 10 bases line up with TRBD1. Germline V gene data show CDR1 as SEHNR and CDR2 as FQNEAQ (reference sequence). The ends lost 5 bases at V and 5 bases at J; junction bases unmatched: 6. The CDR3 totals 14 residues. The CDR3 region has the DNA TGTGCCAGCAGCGGGACAGGGGAAATTGACGAGCAGTACTTC. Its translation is CASSGTGEIDEQYF.

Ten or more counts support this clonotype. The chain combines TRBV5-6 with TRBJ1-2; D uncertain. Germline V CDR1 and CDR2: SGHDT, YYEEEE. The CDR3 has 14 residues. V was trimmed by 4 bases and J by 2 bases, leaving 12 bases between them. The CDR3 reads CASSHGQLNYGYTF. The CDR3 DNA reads TGTGCCAGCAGCCACGGGCAGCTGAACTATGGCTACACCTTC. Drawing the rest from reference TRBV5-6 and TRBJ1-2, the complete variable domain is DAGVTQSPTHLIKTRGQQVTLRCSPKSGHDTVSWYQQALGQGPQFIFQYYEEEERQRGNFPDRFSGHQFPNYSSELNVNALLLGDSALYLCASSHGQLNYGYTFGSGTRLTVV.